Listed below are T cell receptor beta chains from one sample, sequenced in a study of shared clonotypes between healthy human individuals. Libraries were prepared by immunoSEQ multiplex PCR; TCRdb keeps only in-frame clonotypes and omits some of them. The table records some 2 million clones, approximately 95% of them present only once. The specimen sequenced was naive CD8+ T cells sorted from blood. These receptors all stem from a man aged 18 to 35 in good health. CDR3s include the opening cysteine and the closing phenylalanine or tryptophan. D genes are given only for firm matches. Clone size appears in some rows only: once, few, many, or a class for an expanded clone.

V: TRBV5-6
size: .
D: TRBD1
J: TRBJ2-7
DNA: TGTGCCAGCAGCTTGGGACAGGGCCCCTACGAGCAGTACTTC
CDR3: CASSLGQGPYEQYF

V: TRBV5-4
size: .
D: .
J: TRBJ2-2
DNA: TGTGCCAGCAGCTTGGAGCTGGGGGAGCTGTTTTTT
CDR3: CASSLELGELFF

V: TRBV9
size: .
D: .
J: TRBJ1-4
DNA: TGTGCCAGCAGCGTTGGGGCAACTAATGAAAAACTGTTTTTT
CDR3: CASSVGATNEKLFF

V: TRBV10-3
size: .
D: .
J: TRBJ2-3
DNA: TGTGCCATCAGTGAGTCAAGGAACACAGATACGCAGTATTTT
CDR3: CAISESRNTDTQYF

V: TRBV9
size: .
D: TRBD2
J: TRBJ2-5
DNA: TGTGCCAGCAGCGTAGGTAGCGGGGGACAAGAGACCCAGTACTTC
CDR3: CASSVGSGGQETQYF

V: TRBV11-2
size: .
D: .
J: TRBJ2-2
DNA: TGTGCCAGCAGCTTGATATCTGGGCCCACCGGGGAGCTGTTTTTT
CDR3: CASSLISGPTGELFF

V: TRBV7-5
size: .
D: .
J: TRBJ1-5
DNA: TGTGCCGAAAACCCCGCACAGGGCGGCAATCAGCCCCAGCATTTT
CDR3: CAENPAQGGNQPQHF

V: TRBV16
size: .
D: TRBD1
J: TRBJ1-4
DNA: TGTGCCAGCAGCCAACCCCACCAGGGACAGGGGGCTGAAAAACTGTTTTTT
CDR3: CASSQPHQGQGAEKLFF

V: TRBV18
size: .
D: .
J: TRBJ2-7
DNA: TGTGCCAGCTCACCACCAGACGCATACGAGCAGTACTTC
CDR3: CASSPPDAYEQYF

V: TRBV19
size: .
D: TRBD2
J: TRBJ2-1
DNA: TGTGCCAGTATCCCGACGGGGACTAGCGGGTACAATGAGCAGTTCTTC
CDR3: CASIPTGTSGYNEQFF

V: TRBV9
size: .
D: .
J: TRBJ1-2
DNA: TGTGCCAGCAGCGTAGGTGGAGGAACCTATGGCTACACCTTC
CDR3: CASSVGGGTYGYTF

V: TRBV18
size: .
D: TRBD2
J: TRBJ2-7
DNA: TGTGCCAGCTCACGGGGGGGAGAAACCTACGAGCAGTACTTC
CDR3: CASSRGGETYEQYF

V: TRBV4-1
size: .
D: .
J: TRBJ1-5
DNA: TGCGCCAGCAGCCAAAAGGGGGAGGGGTATCAGCCCCAGCATTTT
CDR3: CASSQKGEGYQPQHF

V: TRBV7-6
size: .
D: .
J: TRBJ1-5
DNA: TGTGCCAGCAGCTTGGGGCCCGGGGGGAATCAGCCCCAGCATTTT
CDR3: CASSLGPGGNQPQHF

V: TRBV6-1
size: .
D: TRBD2
J: TRBJ2-3
DNA: TGTGCCAGCAGTGGAAGACTAGCGGGGAGCACAGATACGCAGTATTTT
CDR3: CASSGRLAGSTDTQYF

V: TRBV5-6
size: .
D: .
J: TRBJ2-3
DNA: TGTGCCAGCAGCTGGACCCTAATTACCTATACGCAGTATTTT
CDR3: CASSWTLITYTQYF

V: TRBV27
size: .
D: .
J: TRBJ1-6
DNA: TGTGCCAGCACCGAGAGGGATGGTAGATCACCCCTCCACTTT
CDR3: CASTERDGRSPLHF

V: TRBV19
size: .
D: .
J: TRBJ2-1
DNA: TGTGCCAGTAGTATTAAGGGATACAATGAGCAGTTCTTC
CDR3: CASSIKGYNEQFF

V: TRBV7-9
size: .
D: .
J: TRBJ2-1
DNA: TGTGCCAGCAGCTTAGACGGGTTTGGTGAGCAGTTCTTC
CDR3: CASSLDGFGEQFF

V: TRBV27
size: .
D: TRBD1
J: TRBJ1-1
DNA: TGTGCCAGCAGTGGGACTCAGGGGGACACTGAAGCTTTCTTT
CDR3: CASSGTQGDTEAFF

V: TRBV30
size: .
D: .
J: TRBJ1-1
DNA: TGTGCCTGGGACAGCCTACCTGAAGCTTTCTTT
CDR3: CAWDSLPEAFF

V: TRBV29-1
size: .
D: TRBD1
J: TRBJ2-3
DNA: TGCAGCGTTGTGGACAGGGGGTTCACAGATACGCAGTATTTT
CDR3: CSVVDRGFTDTQYF

V: TRBV29-1
size: .
D: .
J: TRBJ2-7
DNA: TGCAGCGTTGTCCCCGACAGAGCCGACTACGAGCAGTACTTC
CDR3: CSVVPDRADYEQYF

V: TRBV7-9
size: .
D: .
J: TRBJ2-1
DNA: TGTGCCAGCAGCCCGCGTGAGGGGGGGGCCTACAATGAGCAGTTCTTC
CDR3: CASSPREGGAYNEQFF

V: TRBV7-2
size: .
D: .
J: TRBJ2-7
DNA: TGTGCCAGCAGCTTAGCCCTCCTTAGCGGAGTCCTCTACGAGCAGTACTTC
CDR3: CASSLALLSGVLYEQYF

V: TRBV9
size: .
D: TRBD2
J: TRBJ2-7
DNA: TGTGCCAGCAGCGCGGGACTAGGATACGAGCAGTACTTC
CDR3: CASSAGLGYEQYF

V: TRBV4-1
size: once
D: TRBD1
J: TRBJ1-2
DNA: TGCGCCAGCAGCCCGGGACAGGCGATAGCCTATGGCTACACCTTC
CDR3: CASSPGQAIAYGYTF

V: TRBV30
size: .
D: .
J: TRBJ1-4
DNA: TGTGCCTGGACAGGGGACAATGAAAAACTGTTTTTT
CDR3: CAWTGDNEKLFF

V: TRBV2
size: .
D: .
J: TRBJ2-1
DNA: TGTGCCAGCAGTGAACTAGCAGGTTCCTACAATGAGCAGTTCTTC
CDR3: CASSELAGSYNEQFF

V: TRBV4-3
size: .
D: .
J: TRBJ2-1
DNA: TGCGCCAGCAGCCCTACTCGGGCCTACAATGAGCAGTTCTTC
CDR3: CASSPTRAYNEQFF

V: TRBV11-2
size: .
D: TRBD1
J: TRBJ1-2
DNA: TGTGCCAGCAGCCCAACAGGGGGTAGTTATGGCTACACCTTC
CDR3: CASSPTGGSYGYTF

V: TRBV12-5
size: .
D: .
J: TRBJ1-2
DNA: TGTGCTAGTGCCGTTCAAGGGACGAACTATGGCTACACCTTC
CDR3: CASAVQGTNYGYTF

V: TRBV28
size: .
D: .
J: TRBJ2-5
DNA: TGTGCCAGCAGTTCCTCACAGGGGACCCAGTACTTC
CDR3: CASSSSQGTQYF

V: TRBV28
size: once
D: .
J: TRBJ2-1
DNA: TGTGCCAGCGGGAAGCGGACAGTTTCACCGTTGATGAATGAGCAGTTCTTC
CDR3: CASGKRTVSPLMNEQFF

V: TRBV15
size: .
D: .
J: TRBJ1-5
DNA: TGTGCCACCAGCCCAACGACAGCTCTGAGGAATCAGCCCCAGCATTTT
CDR3: CATSPTTALRNQPQHF

V: TRBV19
size: .
D: TRBD2
J: TRBJ2-1
DNA: TGTGCCAGTCGAAATGTATTAGCGGGCTCCTACAATGAGCAGTTCTTC
CDR3: CASRNVLAGSYNEQFF

V: TRBV5-1
size: .
D: TRBD2
J: TRBJ2-5
DNA: TGCGCCAGCAGCCCCCTTCGGGGGGGGAGGGAGACCCAGTACTTC
CDR3: CASSPLRGGRETQYF

V: TRBV5-6
size: .
D: .
J: TRBJ2-7
DNA: TGTGCCAGCAGCTCGGACGGCTACGAGCAGTACTTC
CDR3: CASSSDGYEQYF

V: TRBV13
size: .
D: .
J: TRBJ2-5
DNA: TGTGCCAGCAGCTCTCGTCTGCGGGTTATTGGTGGGACCCAGTACTTC
CDR3: CASSSRLRVIGGTQYF

V: TRBV27
size: .
D: .
J: TRBJ2-7
DNA: TGTGCCAGCAGTGGCTCTAAGTACGAGCAGTACTTC
CDR3: CASSGSKYEQYF

V: TRBV27
size: .
D: .
J: TRBJ2-7
DNA: TGTGCCAGCAGTTTAATGGGCTACGAGCTCTCAGGCGAGCAGTACTTC
CDR3: CASSLMGYELSGEQYF

V: TRBV11-2
size: .
D: .
J: TRBJ2-7
DNA: TGTGCCAGCAGCTTAGTAGGGACAATGGGAGAGCAGTACTTC
CDR3: CASSLVGTMGEQYF

V: TRBV5-1
size: .
D: .
J: TRBJ2-7
DNA: TGCGCCAGCACACCGGACAGTTCCTACGAGCAGTACTTC
CDR3: CASTPDSSYEQYF

V: TRBV19
size: .
D: TRBD1
J: TRBJ2-7
DNA: TGTGCCACAGAGGACAGGGCGACCTACGAGCAGTACTTC
CDR3: CATEDRATYEQYF

V: TRBV6-1
size: .
D: TRBD1
J: TRBJ2-7
DNA: TGTGTGACAGGGGTAGGCTACGAGCAGTACTTC
CDR3: CVTGVGYEQYF

V: TRBV6-6
size: .
D: .
J: TRBJ2-2
DNA: TGTGCCAGCAGTTACGGCGCCTTGGGACCGCCGGGGGAGCTGTTTTTT
CDR3: CASSYGALGPPGELFF

V: TRBV9
size: .
D: .
J: TRBJ2-2
DNA: TGTGCCAGCAGCGTGAACACAAGGGCGGGGGAGCTGTTTTTT
CDR3: CASSVNTRAGELFF

V: TRBV4-1
size: .
D: .
J: TRBJ1-2
DNA: TGCGCCAGCAGCCACGGGGAGAACTATGGCTACACCTTC
CDR3: CASSHGENYGYTF

V: TRBV27
size: .
D: .
J: TRBJ1-5
DNA: TGTGCCAGCAGTTTGGTTGGGGGGAATCAGCCCCAGCATTTT
CDR3: CASSLVGGNQPQHF

V: TRBV5-6
size: .
D: TRBD2
J: TRBJ2-7
DNA: TGTGCCAGCAGCTTCGGCGGGGGACTAATCTCCTACGAGCAGTACTTC
CDR3: CASSFGGGLISYEQYF

V: TRBV27
size: .
D: TRBD1
J: TRBJ1-1
DNA: TGTGCCAGCAGCAGACAGGGAAGGTTGGACACTGAAGCTTTCTTT
CDR3: CASSRQGRLDTEAFF

V: TRBV29-1
size: .
D: .
J: TRBJ2-5
DNA: TGCAGCGTGACAGCCATTCGGGACAAAGACCAAGAGACCCAGTACTTC
CDR3: CSVTAIRDKDQETQYF

V: TRBV5-6
size: .
D: .
J: TRBJ2-7
DNA: TGTGCCAGCAGCTCAGGACAAGGGGTCGACGAGCAGTACTTC
CDR3: CASSSGQGVDEQYF

V: TRBV5-6
size: .
D: TRBD1
J: TRBJ2-7
DNA: TGTGCCAGCAGGATACAGGGGGGCTTAGTTTACGAGCAGTACTTC
CDR3: CASRIQGGLVYEQYF

V: TRBV7-8
size: .
D: TRBD2
J: TRBJ2-3
DNA: TGTGCCAGCAGCCGCTGGACTAGCGGAAGCACAGATACGCAGTATTTT
CDR3: CASSRWTSGSTDTQYF

V: TRBV28
size: .
D: TRBD1
J: TRBJ2-7
DNA: TGTGCCAGCAGTGAGACAGGGAGAAACTACGAGCAGTACTTC
CDR3: CASSETGRNYEQYF

V: TRBV6-4
size: .
D: .
J: TRBJ2-3
DNA: TGTGCCAGCACCGAAGACGACGATACGCAGTATTTT
CDR3: CASTEDDDTQYF

V: TRBV6-5
size: .
D: TRBD2
J: TRBJ2-3
DNA: TGTGCCAGCAGTTTCGCCGGGACTAGCGGGACAGATACGCAGTATTTT
CDR3: CASSFAGTSGTDTQYF